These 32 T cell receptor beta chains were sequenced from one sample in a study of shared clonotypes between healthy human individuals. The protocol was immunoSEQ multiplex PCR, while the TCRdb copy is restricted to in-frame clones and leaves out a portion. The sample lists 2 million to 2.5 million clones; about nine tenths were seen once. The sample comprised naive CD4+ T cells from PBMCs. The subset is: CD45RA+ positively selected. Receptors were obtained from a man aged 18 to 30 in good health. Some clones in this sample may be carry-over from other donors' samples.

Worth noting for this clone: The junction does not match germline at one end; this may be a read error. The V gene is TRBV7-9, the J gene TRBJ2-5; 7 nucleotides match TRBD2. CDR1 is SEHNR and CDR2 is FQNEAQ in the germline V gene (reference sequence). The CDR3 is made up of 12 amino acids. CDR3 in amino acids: CASSLVAGDLDF. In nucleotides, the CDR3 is TGTGCCAGCAGCTTAGTGGCGGGGGACCTAGACTTC.

The CDR3 DNA follows: TGTGCCAGCATAGGGCGGTTGAACACTGAAGCTTTCTTT. As protein: CASIGRLNTEAFF. This chain uses TRBV28 with TRBJ1-1; no clear D. V was pared by 7 bases and J by 0 bases, with 9 bases between. Germline V CDR1 and CDR2: MDHEN, SYDVKM. There are 13 residues in the CDR3.

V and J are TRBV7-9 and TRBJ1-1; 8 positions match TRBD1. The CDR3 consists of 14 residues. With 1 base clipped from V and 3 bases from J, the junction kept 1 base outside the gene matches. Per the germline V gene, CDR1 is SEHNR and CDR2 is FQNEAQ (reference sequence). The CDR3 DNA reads TGTGCCAGCAGCTTAGGGGGACAGGACACTGAAGCTTTCTTT. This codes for CASSLGGQDTEAFF.

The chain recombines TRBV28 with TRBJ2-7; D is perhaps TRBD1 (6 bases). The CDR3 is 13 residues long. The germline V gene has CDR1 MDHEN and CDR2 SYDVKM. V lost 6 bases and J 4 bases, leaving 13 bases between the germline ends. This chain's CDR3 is CASRDSQFYEQYF. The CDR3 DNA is TGTGCCAGCAGGGACAGCCAATTTTACGAGCAGTACTTC.

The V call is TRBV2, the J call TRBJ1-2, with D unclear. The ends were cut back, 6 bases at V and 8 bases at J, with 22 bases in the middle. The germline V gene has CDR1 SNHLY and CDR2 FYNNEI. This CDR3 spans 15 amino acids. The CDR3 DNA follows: TGTGCCAGCAGGGTCCTTTTGGACCGTACGGAGGGCTACACCTTC. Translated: CASRVLLDRTEGYTF.

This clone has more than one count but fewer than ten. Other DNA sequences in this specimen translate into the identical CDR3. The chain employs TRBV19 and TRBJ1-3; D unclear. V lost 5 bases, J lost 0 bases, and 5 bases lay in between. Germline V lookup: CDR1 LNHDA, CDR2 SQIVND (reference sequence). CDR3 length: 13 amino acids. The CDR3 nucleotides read TGTGCCAGTAGTCGGGGCTCTGGAAACACCATATATTTT. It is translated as CASSRGSGNTIYF.

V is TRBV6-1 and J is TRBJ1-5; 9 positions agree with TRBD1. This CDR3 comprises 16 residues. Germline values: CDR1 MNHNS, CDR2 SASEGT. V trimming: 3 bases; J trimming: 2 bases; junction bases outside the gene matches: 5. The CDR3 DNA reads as TGTGCCAGCAGTGATGGACAGGGGACCCGCAATCAGCCCCAGCATTTT. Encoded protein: CASSDGQGTRNQPQHF.

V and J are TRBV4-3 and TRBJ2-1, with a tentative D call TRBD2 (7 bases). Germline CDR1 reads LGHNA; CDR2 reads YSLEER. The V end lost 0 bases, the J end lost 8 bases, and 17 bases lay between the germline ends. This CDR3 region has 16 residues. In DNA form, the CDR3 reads TGCGCCAGCAGCCAAGACAGGCCCAAGGGGGGGCATGAGCAGTTCTTC. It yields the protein CASSQDRPKGGHEQFF.

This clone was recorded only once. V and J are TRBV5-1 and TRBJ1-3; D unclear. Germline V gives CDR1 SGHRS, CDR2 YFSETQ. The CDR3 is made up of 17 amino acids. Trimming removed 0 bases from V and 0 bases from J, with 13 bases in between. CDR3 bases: TGCGCCAGCAGCTTGGCCAGCGGCAGGAACTCTGGAAACACCATATATTTT. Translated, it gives CASSLASGRNSGNTIYF. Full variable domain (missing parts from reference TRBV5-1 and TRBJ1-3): KAGVTQTPRYLIKTRGQQVTLSCSPISGHRSVSWYQQTPGQGLQFLFEYFSETQRNKGNFPGRFSGRQFSNSRSEMNVSTLELGDSALYLCASSLASGRNSGNTIYFGEGSWLTVV.

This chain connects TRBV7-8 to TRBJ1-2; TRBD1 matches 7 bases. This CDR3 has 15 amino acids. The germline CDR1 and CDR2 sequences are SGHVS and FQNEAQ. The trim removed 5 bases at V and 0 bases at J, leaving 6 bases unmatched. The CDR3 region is CASSQNRGSNYGYTF. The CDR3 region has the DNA TGTGCCAGCAGCCAAAACAGGGGTTCTAACTATGGCTACACCTTC.

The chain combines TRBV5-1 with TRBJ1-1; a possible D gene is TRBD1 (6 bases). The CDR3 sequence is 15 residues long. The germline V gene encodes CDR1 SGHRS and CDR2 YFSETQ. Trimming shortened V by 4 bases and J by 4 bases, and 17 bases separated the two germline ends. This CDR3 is CASSEQQGWGTEAFF. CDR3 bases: TGCGCCAGCAGCGAACAACAGGGTTGGGGCACTGAAGCTTTCTTT. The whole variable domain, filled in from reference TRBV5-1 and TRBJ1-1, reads KAGVTQTPRYLIKTRGQQVTLSCSPISGHRSVSWYQQTPGQGLQFLFEYFSETQRNKGNFPGRFSGRQFSNSRSEMNVSTLELGDSALYLCASSEQQGWGTEAFFGQGTRLTVV.

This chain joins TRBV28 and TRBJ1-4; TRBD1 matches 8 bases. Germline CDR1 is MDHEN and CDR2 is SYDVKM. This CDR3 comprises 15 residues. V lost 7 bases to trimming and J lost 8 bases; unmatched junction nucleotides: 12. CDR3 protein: CASTELQGGGEKLFF. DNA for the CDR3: TGTGCCAGCACCGAACTACAGGGGGGGGGAGAAAAACTGTTTTTT. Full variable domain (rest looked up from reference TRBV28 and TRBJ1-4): DVKVTQSSRYLVKRTGEKVFLECVQDMDHENMFWYRQDPGLGLRLIYFSYDVKMKEKGDIPEGYSVSREKKERFSLILESASTNQTSMYLCASTELQGGGEKLFFGSGTQLSVL.

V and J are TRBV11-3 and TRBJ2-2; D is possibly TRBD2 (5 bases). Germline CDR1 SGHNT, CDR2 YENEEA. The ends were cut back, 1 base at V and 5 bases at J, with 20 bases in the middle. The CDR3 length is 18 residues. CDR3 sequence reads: CASSLALVGLHSTGELFF. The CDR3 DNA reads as TGTGCCAGCAGCTTAGCTTTAGTTGGACTCCACAGTACCGGGGAGCTGTTTTTT.

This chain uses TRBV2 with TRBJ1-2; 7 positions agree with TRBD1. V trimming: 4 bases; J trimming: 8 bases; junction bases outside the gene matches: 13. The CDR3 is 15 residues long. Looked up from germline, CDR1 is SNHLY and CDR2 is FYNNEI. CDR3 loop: CASSGEGGGVEGYTF. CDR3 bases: TGTGCCAGCAGTGGTGAGGGAGGGGGCGTGGAAGGCTACACCTTC.

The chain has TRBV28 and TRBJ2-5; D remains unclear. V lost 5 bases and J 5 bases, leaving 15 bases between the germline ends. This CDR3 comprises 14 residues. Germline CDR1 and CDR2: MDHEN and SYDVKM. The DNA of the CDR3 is TGTGCCAGCAGTGTAGCAAGCTCCGGGGAGACCCAGTACTTC. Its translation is CASSVASSGETQYF.

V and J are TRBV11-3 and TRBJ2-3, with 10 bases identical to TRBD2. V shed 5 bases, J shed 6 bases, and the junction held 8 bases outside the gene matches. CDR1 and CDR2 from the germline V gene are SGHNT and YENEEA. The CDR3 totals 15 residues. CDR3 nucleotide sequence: TGTGCCAGCAGCAACGGACTAGCGGCACAGGATACGCAGTATTTT. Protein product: CASSNGLAAQDTQYF.

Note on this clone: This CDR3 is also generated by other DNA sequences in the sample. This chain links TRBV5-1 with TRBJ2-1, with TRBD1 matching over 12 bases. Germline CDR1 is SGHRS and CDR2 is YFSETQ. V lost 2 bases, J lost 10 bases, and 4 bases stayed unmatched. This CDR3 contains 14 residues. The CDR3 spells CASSLGTGGNEQFF. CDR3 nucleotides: TGCGCCAGCAGCTTAGGGACAGGGGGCAACGAGCAGTTCTTC.

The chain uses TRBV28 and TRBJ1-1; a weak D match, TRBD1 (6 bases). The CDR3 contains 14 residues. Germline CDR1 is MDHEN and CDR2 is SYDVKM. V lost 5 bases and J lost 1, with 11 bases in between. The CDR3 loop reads CASSPARGNTEAFF. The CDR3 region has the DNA TGTGCCAGCAGTCCCGCCAGGGGGAACACTGAAGCTTTCTTT.

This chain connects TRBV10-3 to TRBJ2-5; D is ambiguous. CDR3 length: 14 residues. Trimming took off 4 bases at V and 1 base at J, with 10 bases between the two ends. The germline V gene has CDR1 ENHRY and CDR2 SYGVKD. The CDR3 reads CAISVGGAQETQYF. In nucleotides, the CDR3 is TGTGCCATCAGTGTTGGTGGAGCCCAAGAGACCCAGTACTTC.

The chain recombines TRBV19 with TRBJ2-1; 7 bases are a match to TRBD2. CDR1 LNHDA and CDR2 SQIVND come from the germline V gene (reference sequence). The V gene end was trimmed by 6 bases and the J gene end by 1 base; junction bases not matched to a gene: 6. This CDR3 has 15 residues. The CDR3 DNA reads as TGTGCCAGTAGATGGGGGGGGATATCCTACAATGAGCAGTTCTTC. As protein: CASRWGGISYNEQFF.

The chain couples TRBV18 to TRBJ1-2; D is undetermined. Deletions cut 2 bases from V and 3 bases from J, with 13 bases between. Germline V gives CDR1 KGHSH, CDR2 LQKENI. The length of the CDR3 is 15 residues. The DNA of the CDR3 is TGTGCCAGCTCACCAATGTCGGGTTTCGACTATGGCTACACCTTC. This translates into CASSPMSGFDYGYTF.

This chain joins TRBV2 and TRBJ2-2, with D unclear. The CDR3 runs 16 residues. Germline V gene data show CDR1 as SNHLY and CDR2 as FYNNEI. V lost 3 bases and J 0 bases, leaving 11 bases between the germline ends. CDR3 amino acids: CASSEVSPSNTGELFF. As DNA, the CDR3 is TGTGCCAGCAGTGAGGTCAGCCCTTCGAACACCGGGGAGCTGTTTTTT.

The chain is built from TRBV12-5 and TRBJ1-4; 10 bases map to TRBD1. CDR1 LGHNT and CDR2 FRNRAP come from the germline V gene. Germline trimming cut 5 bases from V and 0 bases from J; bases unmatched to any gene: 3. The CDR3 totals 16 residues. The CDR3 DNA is TGTGCTAGTGGTCGCGGACAGGGGGCAACTAATGAAAAACTGTTTTTT. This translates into CASGRGQGATNEKLFF.

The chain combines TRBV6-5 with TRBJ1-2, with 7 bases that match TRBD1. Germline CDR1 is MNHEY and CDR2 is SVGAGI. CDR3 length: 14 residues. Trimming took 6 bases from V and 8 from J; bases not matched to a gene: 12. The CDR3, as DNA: TGTGCCAGCAGCCAACGGCAGACAGGGAACGGCTACACCTTC. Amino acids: CASSQRQTGNGYTF.

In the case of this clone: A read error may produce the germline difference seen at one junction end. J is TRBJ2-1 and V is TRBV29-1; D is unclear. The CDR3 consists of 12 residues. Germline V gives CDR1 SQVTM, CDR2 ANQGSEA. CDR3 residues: CSAGSTYNEQFF. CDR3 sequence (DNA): TGCAGCGCTGGGTCGACCTATAATGAGCAGTTCTTC.

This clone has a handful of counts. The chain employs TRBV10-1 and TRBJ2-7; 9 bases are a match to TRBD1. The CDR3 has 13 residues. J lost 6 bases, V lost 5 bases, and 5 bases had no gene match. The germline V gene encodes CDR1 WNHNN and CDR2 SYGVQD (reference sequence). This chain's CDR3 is CASSPGQGGEQYF. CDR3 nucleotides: TGCGCCAGCAGTCCGGGACAGGGAGGCGAGCAGTACTTC.

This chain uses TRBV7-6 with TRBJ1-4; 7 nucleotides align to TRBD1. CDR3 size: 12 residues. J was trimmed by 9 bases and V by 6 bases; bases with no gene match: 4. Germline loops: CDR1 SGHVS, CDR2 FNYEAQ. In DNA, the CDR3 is TGTGCCAGCAGTGGGGACAGTCAAAAACTGTTTTTT. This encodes CASSGDSQKLFF.

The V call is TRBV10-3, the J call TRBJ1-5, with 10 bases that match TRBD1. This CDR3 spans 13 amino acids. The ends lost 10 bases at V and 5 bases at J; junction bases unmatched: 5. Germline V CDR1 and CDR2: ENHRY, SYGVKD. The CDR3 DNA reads TGTGCCACCGCCGGGACAGGGGATCAGCCCCAGCATTTT. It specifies CATAGTGDQPQHF.

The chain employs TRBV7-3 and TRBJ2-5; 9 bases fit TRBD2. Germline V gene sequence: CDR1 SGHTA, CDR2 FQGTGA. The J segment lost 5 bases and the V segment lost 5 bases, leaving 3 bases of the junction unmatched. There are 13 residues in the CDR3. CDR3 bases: TGTGCCAGCAGCCCCGGGACTAGCGAGACCCAGTACTTC. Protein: CASSPGTSETQYF.

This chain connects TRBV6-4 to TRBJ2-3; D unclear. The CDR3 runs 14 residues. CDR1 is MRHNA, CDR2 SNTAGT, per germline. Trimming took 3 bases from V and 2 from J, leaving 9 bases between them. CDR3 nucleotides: TGTGCCAGCAGTGAAACGGTGACCACAGATACGCAGTATTTT. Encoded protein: CASSETVTTDTQYF.

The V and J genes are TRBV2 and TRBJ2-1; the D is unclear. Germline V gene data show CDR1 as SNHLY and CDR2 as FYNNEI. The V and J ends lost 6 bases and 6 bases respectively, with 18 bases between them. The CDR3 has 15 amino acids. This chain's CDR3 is CASRPPSARGNEQFF. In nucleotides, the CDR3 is TGTGCCAGCAGACCCCCCTCCGCCCGAGGCAATGAGCAGTTCTTC.

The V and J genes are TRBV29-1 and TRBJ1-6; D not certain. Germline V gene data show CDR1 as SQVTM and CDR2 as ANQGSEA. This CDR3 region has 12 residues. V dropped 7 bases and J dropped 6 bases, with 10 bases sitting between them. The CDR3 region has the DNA TGCAGCGCTGGGTCTTTTAATTCACCCCTCCACTTT. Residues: CSAGSFNSPLHF.